The 27 T cell receptor beta chains given below trace back to one sample, sequenced in a study of cytotoxic CD8 clonotypes in ibrutinib-treated CLL. Sequenced by immunoSEQ multiplex PCR; TCRdb stores in-frame clones only, minus some. The data contain approximately 320,000 clones, around 66% of them seen just once; the ten biggest clones take up under 8%. The sequencing used PBMCs, collected after 36 months of ibrutinib treatment. Receptors originate from a human donor with chronic lymphocytic leukemia.

V and J are TRBV4-1 and TRBJ2-5, with a possible D match to TRBD2 (6 bases). The CDR3 is 15 residues long. V gave up 0 bases and J gave up 2 bases, with 10 bases separating them. The germline CDR1 and CDR2 sequences are MGHRA and YSYEKL. For the CDR3, the DNA is TGCGCCAGCAGCCAAGATCCGGGAGTTCAAGAGACCCAGTACTTC. This gives the protein CASSQDPGVQETQYF.

The CDR3 reads CASSLAGQGHTYEQYF. CDR3 in DNA: TGTGCCAGCAGCTTAGCGGGACAGGGTCATACCTACGAGCAGTACTTC. This sequence joins TRBV11-2 and TRBJ2-7, with 9 nucleotides matching TRBD1. CDR1 is SGHAT and CDR2 is FQNNGV in the germline V gene. Trimming at V came to 1 base and at J to 2 bases, leaving 6 bases not matched to a gene. CDR3 length: 16 amino acids.

This clone has more than one count but fewer than ten. V is TRBV9 and J is TRBJ1-1; no definite D call. V was cut by 3 bases and J by 4 bases, with 19 bases left in between. This CDR3 spans 16 amino acids. Germline V gives CDR1 SGDLS, CDR2 YYNGEE. For the CDR3, the DNA is TGTGCCAGCAGCGCTCAATCAAAGGGTCGTGGCACTGAAGCTTTCTTT. Translating gives CASSAQSKGRGTEAFF.

The genes are TRBV5-1 and TRBJ1-1; D remains ambiguous. V was shortened by 4 bases and J by 0 bases, with 7 bases between the two germline ends. Germline CDR1 reads SGHRS; CDR2 reads YFSETQ. CDR3 length: 13 residues. This chain's CDR3 is CASSIDLNTEAFF. DNA for the CDR3: TGCGCCAGCAGCATTGACCTGAACACTGAAGCTTTCTTT.

The chain recombines TRBV19 with TRBJ1-5; 7 bases map to TRBD1. Germline V gene data show CDR1 as LNHDA and CDR2 as SQIVND (reference sequence). Losses at the gene ends were 5 bases for V and 7 bases for J; bases not matched to a gene: 8. This CDR3 is built from 14 residues. CDR3 nucleotides: TGTGCCAGTAGTGCTCGACAGGGAAACCAGCCCCAGCATTTT. Its translation is CASSARQGNQPQHF.

The gene calls are TRBV13 and TRBJ2-7, with D perhaps TRBD2 (5 bases). V lost 5 bases to trimming and J lost 3 bases, with 14 bases between them. Germline assignment: CDR1 PRHDT and CDR2 FYEKMQ (reference sequence). This CDR3 contains 14 residues. The CDR3 sequence is CASSERGSLYEQYF. CDR3 coding DNA: TGTGCCAGCAGCGAGCGCGGGTCTCTCTACGAGCAGTACTTC. The complete variable domain, with remaining parts taken from reference TRBV13 and TRBJ2-7, reads AAGVIQSPRHLIKEKRETATLKCYPIPRHDTVYWYQQGPGQDPQFLISFYEKMQSDKGSIPDRFSAQQFSDYHSELNMSSLELGDSALYFCASSERGSLYEQYFGPGTRLTVT.

The V gene is TRBV5-1, the J gene TRBJ2-2; D gene ambiguous. The germline CDR1 and CDR2 sequences are SGHRS and YFSETQ. The CDR3 consists of 13 residues. The V end was cut by 4 bases, the J end by 0 bases, with 4 bases between. The CDR3: CASSRANTGELFF. The CDR3 DNA sequence: TGCGCCAGCAGCCGGGCGAACACCGGGGAGCTGTTTTTT.

This clone has just a few counts. V usage is TRBV2 and J usage is TRBJ2-7; 8 bases are shared with TRBD1. CDR1 is SNHLY and CDR2 is FYNNEI in the germline V gene. The CDR3 contains 14 residues. After removal of 5 bases from V and 0 bases from J, the junction contained 3 bases not matched to a gene. The CDR3: CASSRDRSSYEQYF. In nucleotides, the CDR3 is TGTGCCAGCAGTAGGGACAGGAGCTCCTACGAGCAGTACTTC.

The V call is TRBV27, the J call TRBJ1-1; tentative D call: TRBD1 (5 bases). The germline V and J ends were trimmed by 1 base and 1 base, with 7 bases remaining between them. Germline CDR1 reads MNHEY; CDR2 reads SMNVEV (reference sequence). This CDR3 comprises 14 residues. The CDR3, as DNA: TGTGCCAGCAGTTTATGGGGGGGGAACACTGAAGCTTTCTTT. The encoded protein is CASSLWGGNTEAFF.

The CDR3 bases are TGTGCCAGCAGCGTCAGGGGGGAGCTTGAAGCTTTCTTT. This codes for CASSVRGELEAFF. The V and J genes are TRBV9 and TRBJ1-1; 7 nucleotides align to TRBD1. The trim removed 2 bases at V and 7 bases at J, leaving 5 bases unmatched. CDR1 and CDR2 (germline): SGDLS, YYNGEE. The CDR3 totals 13 residues.

V and J are TRBV10-3 and TRBJ1-4, with TRBD1 identical over 10 bases. CDR3 length: 15 residues. Germline V gene sequence: CDR1 ENHRY, CDR2 SYGVKD. V was clipped by 5 bases and J by 7 bases; unmatched bases: 7. The CDR3, as DNA: TGTGCCATCAGTACGGGTGGGACAGGGGTTGAAAAACTGTTTTTT. This translates into CAISTGGTGVEKLFF.

The V gene is TRBV7-8, the J gene TRBJ1-5; D is possibly TRBD1 (6 bases). Trimming removed 5 bases from V and 0 bases from J, with 11 bases in between. CDR3 length: 15 amino acids. CDR1 SGHVS and CDR2 FQNEAQ come from the germline V gene. The DNA of the CDR3 is TGTGCCAGCAGCCTCCGGGGACATAGCAATCAGCCCCAGCATTTT. Translation gives CASSLRGHSNQPQHF.

The V and J genes are TRBV7-2 and TRBJ1-3, with D perhaps matching TRBD1 (5 bases). The V and J ends lost 3 bases and 1 base respectively, with 13 bases between them. The CDR3 runs 16 residues. CDR1 is SGHTA, CDR2 FQGNSA, per germline. CDR3 residues: CASSLGPAGSGNTIYF. For the CDR3, the DNA is TGTGCCAGCAGCTTGGGACCCGCCGGATCTGGAAACACCATATATTTT.

The table lists this clone with a count of one. The V call is TRBV11-2, the J call TRBJ2-5; TRBD2 agrees at 12 bases. Germline V gene sequence: CDR1 SGHAT, CDR2 FQNNGV. The CDR3 totals 15 residues. With 3 bases clipped from V and 2 bases from J, the junction kept 1 base outside the gene matches. The CDR3 nucleotides read TGTGCCAGCAGCTTTGGGACTAGCGGGCAAGAGACCCAGTACTTC. It translates to CASSFGTSGQETQYF. Looking up the rest from reference TRBV11-2 and TRBJ2-5 gives the full variable domain: EAGVAQSPRYKIIEKRQSVAFWCNPISGHATLYWYQQILGQGPKLLIQFQNNGVVDDSQLPKDRFSAERLKGVDSTLKIQPAKLEDSAVYLCASSFGTSGQETQYFGPGTRLLVL.

This chain uses TRBV25-1 with TRBJ2-7, with D unclear. The ends were cut back, 3 bases at V and 4 bases at J, with 10 bases in the middle. CDR3 length: 13 amino acids. Per germline, CDR1 MGHDK and CDR2 SYGVNS. The CDR3: CASSDPRWYEQYF. In DNA, the CDR3 is TGTGCCAGCAGTGACCCCAGGTGGTACGAGCAGTACTTC.

There are a few counts of this clone. The genes are TRBV5-1 and TRBJ1-1; D might be TRBD1 (5 bases). V lost 7 bases, J lost 7 bases, and 17 bases lay in between. Per germline, CDR1 SGHRS and CDR2 YFSETQ. The length of the CDR3 is 13 residues. The CDR3 DNA reads TGCGCCAGCGCCCGAGAGGTGGGGGATGAAGCTTTCTTT. Translated, it gives CASAREVGDEAFF.

The V gene is TRBV28, the J gene TRBJ2-2, with 8 bases identical to TRBD1. CDR3 length: 15 amino acids. Germline assignment: CDR1 MDHEN and CDR2 SYDVKM. The junction had 10 bases not matched to a gene; V was cut back by 6 bases and J by 7 bases. The CDR3 DNA reads TGTGCCAGCAGAACAGGGGGGATATCGGGCGGGGAGCTGTTTTTT. It yields the protein CASRTGGISGGELFF.

This chain connects TRBV5-1 to TRBJ2-7; the match to TRBD1 covers 11 bases. V was pared by 2 bases and J by 0 bases, with 1 base of the junction left unmatched. This CDR3 comprises 15 residues. Germline-derived CDR1 and CDR2 are SGHRS and YFSETQ. This chain's CDR3 is CASSLGQGASYEQYF. In nucleotides, the CDR3 is TGCGCCAGCAGCTTAGGACAGGGGGCCTCCTACGAGCAGTACTTC. The whole variable domain, remainder taken from reference TRBV5-1 and TRBJ2-7, is KAGVTQTPRYLIKTRGQQVTLSCSPISGHRSVSWYQQTPGQGLQFLFEYFSETQRNKGNFPGRFSGRQFSNSRSEMNVSTLELGDSALYLCASSLGQGASYEQYFGPGTRLTVT.

This clone was counted only a few times. The V and J genes are TRBV4-1 and TRBJ2-7; 8 nucleotides line up with TRBD2. V dropped 5 bases and J dropped 0; count of bases not matched to a gene: 6. This CDR3 is 15 amino acids long. CDR1 and CDR2 from the germline V gene are MGHRA and YSYEKL. CDR3 in amino acids: CASSYGAGDSYEQYF. The CDR3 DNA reads as TGCGCCAGCAGCTACGGAGCGGGGGACTCCTACGAGCAGTACTTC.

V usage is TRBV29-1 and J usage is TRBJ2-5; 7 positions match TRBD2. CDR3 size: 14 residues. Germline CDR1 is SQVTM and CDR2 is ANQGSEA. Unmatched junction bases numbered 8, after V lost 5 bases and J lost 2 bases. Here the CDR3 reads CSVLLAVLQETQYF. CDR3 DNA sequence: TGCAGCGTTCTTCTAGCGGTGCTGCAAGAGACCCAGTACTTC.

This chain connects TRBV11-2 to TRBJ1-6; 7 bases map to TRBD1. Germline V gene sequence: CDR1 SGHAT, CDR2 FQNNGV. There are 15 residues in the CDR3. After removal of 5 bases from V and 10 bases from J, the junction contained 11 bases not matched to a gene. The CDR3 region has the DNA TGTGCCAGCAGCCCGACCCAGGGGGTAGCATCACCCCTCCACTTT. This codes for CASSPTQGVASPLHF.

The sample holds one count of this clone. The chain has TRBV6-1 and TRBJ1-2, with 8 bases that match TRBD1. The V gene end was trimmed by 2 bases and the J gene end by 1 base; junction bases not matched to a gene: 6. CDR3 length equals 16 residues. Germline V gene sequence: CDR1 MNHNS, CDR2 SASEGT. The CDR3 is CASSEQGAPLNYGYTF. CDR3 nucleotide sequence: TGTGCCAGCAGTGAACAGGGGGCCCCTCTTAACTATGGCTACACCTTC.

This rearrangement joins TRBV28 to TRBJ1-2; 9 bases fit TRBD1. Germline CDR1 is MDHEN and CDR2 is SYDVKM. J lost 5 bases, V lost 2 bases, and 3 bases had no gene match. The CDR3 consists of 14 residues. In DNA form, the CDR3 reads TGTGCCAGCAGTTTAATACAGGGGGCTTATGGCTACACCTTC. This translates into CASSLIQGAYGYTF.

V is TRBV12-2 and J is TRBJ2-3; the D segment call TRBD2 is taken from the table without a DNA check. TRBV12-2 represents a pseudogene. This CDR3 contains 18 residues. DNA of the CDR3: TGTGCAAGTCGCTTAGGCGGGGGGGAGGCCAGAGGCACAGATACGCAGTATTTT. Translating gives CASRLGGGEARGTDTQYF.

The rearrangement joins TRBV4-1 to TRBJ1-5; unclear D gene. Per the germline V gene, CDR1 is MGHRA and CDR2 is YSYEKL. The CDR3 loop spans 12 amino acids. Trimming shortened V by 4 bases and J by 9 bases, and 10 bases separated the two germline ends. In nucleotides, the CDR3 is TGCGCCAGCAGCCCTCGGGCAGGGCCCCAGCATTTT. Its protein product is CASSPRAGPQHF.

This clone was counted only a few times. The V and J genes are TRBV5-5 and TRBJ1-2, with D hard to call. The CDR3 totals 13 residues. Trimming stripped 1 base from V and 3 bases from J, with 7 bases between. From germline, CDR1 is SGHKS and CDR2 YYEKEE (reference sequence). CDR3 region: CASSLTGDYGYTF. CDR3 sequence (DNA): TGTGCCAGCAGCTTGACCGGAGACTATGGCTACACCTTC.

This clone was found a few times. The CDR3 nucleotides read TGTGCCAGCAGTGTGGGGGACGGCAATCAGCCCCAGCATTTT. This translates into CASSVGDGNQPQHF. J is TRBJ1-5 and V is TRBV6-1, with D tentatively TRBD1 (5 bases). Trimming took off 4 bases at V and 2 bases at J, with 9 bases between the two ends. Germline V lookup: CDR1 MNHNS, CDR2 SASEGT. CDR3 length: 14 residues.